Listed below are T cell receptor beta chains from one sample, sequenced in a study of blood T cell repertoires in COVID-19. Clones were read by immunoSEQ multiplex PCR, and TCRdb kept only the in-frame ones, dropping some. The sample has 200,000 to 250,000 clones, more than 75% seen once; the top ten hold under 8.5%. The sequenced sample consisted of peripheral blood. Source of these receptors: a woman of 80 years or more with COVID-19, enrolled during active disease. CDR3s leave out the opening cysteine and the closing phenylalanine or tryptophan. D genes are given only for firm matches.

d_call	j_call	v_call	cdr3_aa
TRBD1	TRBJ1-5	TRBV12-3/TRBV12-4	ASRGTGYQPQH
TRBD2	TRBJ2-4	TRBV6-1	ASSEAVAGGRDIQY
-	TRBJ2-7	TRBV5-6	ASSLPGMNYEQY
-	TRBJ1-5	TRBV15	ATSKGGNQPQH
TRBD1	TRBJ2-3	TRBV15	ATSLDRGRDTQY
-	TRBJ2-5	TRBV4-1	ASSQTLGLQETQY
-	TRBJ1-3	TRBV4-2	ASSQDLLSGNTIY
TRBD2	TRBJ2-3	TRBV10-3	AISELVSSGGAPTDTQY
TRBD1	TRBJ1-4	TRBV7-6	ASSFPTGRNEKLF
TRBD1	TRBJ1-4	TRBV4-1	ASSQVQGTNEKLF
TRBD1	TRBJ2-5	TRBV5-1	ASSPTGTPETQY
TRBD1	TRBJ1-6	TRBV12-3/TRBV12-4	ANSRDRGSPLH
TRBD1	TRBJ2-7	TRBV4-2	ASSPRDSSYEQY
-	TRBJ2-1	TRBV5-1	ASSLPSGNEQF
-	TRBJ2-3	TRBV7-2	ASSLQGEVSTDTQY
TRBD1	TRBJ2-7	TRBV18	ASSPDRGEQY
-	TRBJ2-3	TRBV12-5	ASGFKPDTQY
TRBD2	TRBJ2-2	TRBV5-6	ASSLAGQRGDTGELF
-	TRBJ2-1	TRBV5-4	ASSPTSSLPYEQF
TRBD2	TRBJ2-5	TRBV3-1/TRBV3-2	ASSSGTSGQETQY
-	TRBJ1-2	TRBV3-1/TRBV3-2	ASSQGPLMGNGYT
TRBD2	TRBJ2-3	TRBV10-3	AISGPSAGAADTQY
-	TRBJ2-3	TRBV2	ASSSGTWGPDTQY
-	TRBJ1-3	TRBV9	ASSVVGGSGNTIY
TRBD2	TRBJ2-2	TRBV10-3	AIRNLAGGPGTGELF
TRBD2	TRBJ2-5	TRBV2	ASSEGIAGDQETQY
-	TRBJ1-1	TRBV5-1	ASSLQVMNTEAF
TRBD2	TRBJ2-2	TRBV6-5	ASSYTGGPNTGELF
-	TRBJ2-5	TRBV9	ASSVGGRETQY
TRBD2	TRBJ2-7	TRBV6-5	ASSYSGRERPYEQY
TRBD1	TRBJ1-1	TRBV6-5	ASRTFAGTGATF
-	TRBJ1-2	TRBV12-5	ASGLVSAMSYGYT
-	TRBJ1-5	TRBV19	ASSTYSDGPQH
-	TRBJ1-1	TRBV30	AWSQGRNLNTEAF
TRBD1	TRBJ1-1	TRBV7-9	ASSQPGQGAAEAF
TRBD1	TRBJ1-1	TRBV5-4	ASSWGQGPTEAF
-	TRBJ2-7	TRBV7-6	ASGFDRSYEQY
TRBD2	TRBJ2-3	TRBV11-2	ASSSTSGGAYTQY
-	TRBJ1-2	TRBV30	ALESGGYT
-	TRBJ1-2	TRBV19	ATSSGGQMLRGYT
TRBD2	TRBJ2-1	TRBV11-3	ASSLGGSINEQF
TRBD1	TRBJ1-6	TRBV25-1	ASSRQGANSPLH
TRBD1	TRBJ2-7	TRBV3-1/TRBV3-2	ASSHRRGTGLYYEQY
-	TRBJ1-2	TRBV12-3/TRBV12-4	ASSYTGGRGYT
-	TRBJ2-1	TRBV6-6	ASSPELLSLSYNEQF
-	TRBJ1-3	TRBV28	ASTVAGGGNTIY
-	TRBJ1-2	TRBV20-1	SANGFYGYT
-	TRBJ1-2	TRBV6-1	ASSEYLEKGYT
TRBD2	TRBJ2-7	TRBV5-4	ASSSYVAGRYEQY
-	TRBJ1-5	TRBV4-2	ASSPSASLGSNQPQH
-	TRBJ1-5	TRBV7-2	ASSSRGNQPQH